This record concerns one TCR beta chain sequence. The antigen is unknown. This entry belongs to a study of T cells after posttransplantation cyclophosphamide. Controls had myeloablative marrow grafts with methotrexate and calcineurin inhibitor, sampled at 1 year. This table comes from immunoSEQ multiplex PCR, and its TCRdb copy is limited to in-frame clones, with some not included. The sample carries 23,000 or so clones, approximately 86% recorded once. Whole-study results and caveats: Recipient CMV seropositivity and CMV reactivation strongly tracked TRB clonality. Donor CD8+ memory clones often dominated recipient blood repertoires at later times. Tissue-infiltrating T cells from skin or gut overlapped little with blood T cells.

The source is a female patient in her thirties or forties who received an allogeneic stem cell transplant from an unrelated donor, was CMV-positive, and had acute and chronic GVHD. Some T cells may have originated in the graft donor. The source material was PBMCs, sampled around 350 days after allogeneic stem cell transplant with calcineurin inhibitor and methotrexate.

The CDR3, as DNA: TGTGCCAGCAGTTTCCGGCGGTCAACTAATGAAAAACTGTTTTTT. It yields the protein CASSFRRSTNEKLFF. The chain joins TRBV28 to TRBJ1-4; D call uncertain. The V and J ends lost 3 bases and 0 bases respectively, with 8 bases between them. In germline, CDR1 is MDHEN, CDR2 SYDVKM. CDR3 length: 15 residues.